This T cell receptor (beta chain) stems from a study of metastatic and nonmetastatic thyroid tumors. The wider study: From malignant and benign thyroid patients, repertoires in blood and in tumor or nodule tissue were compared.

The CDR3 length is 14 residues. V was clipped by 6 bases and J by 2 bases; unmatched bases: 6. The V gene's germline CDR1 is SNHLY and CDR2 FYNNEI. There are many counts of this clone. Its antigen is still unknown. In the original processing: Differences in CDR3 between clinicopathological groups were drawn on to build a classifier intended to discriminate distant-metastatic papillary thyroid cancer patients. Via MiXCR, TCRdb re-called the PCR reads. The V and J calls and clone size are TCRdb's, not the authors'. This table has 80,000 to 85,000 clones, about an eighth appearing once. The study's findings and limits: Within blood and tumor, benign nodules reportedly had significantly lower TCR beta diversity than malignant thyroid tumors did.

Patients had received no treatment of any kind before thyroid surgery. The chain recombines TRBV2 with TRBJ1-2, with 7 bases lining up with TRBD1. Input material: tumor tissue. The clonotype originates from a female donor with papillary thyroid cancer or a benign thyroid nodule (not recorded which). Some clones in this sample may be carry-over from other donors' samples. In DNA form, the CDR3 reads TGTGCCAGCAGGGGGACAGTCGCAAACTATGGCTACACCTTC. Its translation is CASRGTVANYGYTF.